The 25 T cell receptor beta chains below come from one sample, sequenced in a study of PD-1 blockade in mismatch repair-deficient tumors. The repertoire was sequenced with immunoSEQ multiplex PCR; TCRdb's copy has only in-frame clones and lacks some. Here the sample spans under 150,000 clones, around nine tenths being singletons. The source material was peripheral blood, sampled 70 to 72 weeks after starting pembrolizumab. The receptors come from an adult with mismatch repair-deficient cancer.

The chain has TRBV9 and TRBJ2-1; D may be TRBD2 (5 bases). The length of the CDR3 is 15 residues. The germline V and J ends were trimmed by 10 bases and 0 bases, with 17 bases remaining between them. The germline V gene encodes CDR1 SGDLS and CDR2 YYNGEE. In DNA form, the CDR3 reads TGTGCCCGCCACCCCGGGGTGGTCTCCTACAATGAGCAGTTCTTC. Its translation: CARHPGVVSYNEQFF. Based on the CDR3 plus reference TRBV9 and TRBJ2-1, the full variable domain is DSGVTQTPKHLITATGQRVTLRCSPRSGDLSVYWYQQSLDQGLQFLIQYYNGEERAKGNILERFSAQQFPDLHSELNLSSLELGDSALYFCARHPGVVSYNEQFFGPGTRLTVL.

In nucleotides, the CDR3 is TGCGCCAGCAGCCAAGAGTGGGACAGGACTCTTTGGGGTAAACTGTTTTTT. Protein product: CASSQEWDRTLWGKLFF. The chain recombines TRBV4-3 with TRBJ1-4; 8 bases are a match to TRBD1. The V gene's germline CDR1 is LGHNA and CDR2 YSLEER. V lost 0 bases, J lost 11 bases, and 14 bases stayed unmatched. The length of the CDR3 is 17 residues.

V and J are TRBV30 and TRBJ1-4; D is perhaps TRBD1 (5 bases). This CDR3 spans 14 amino acids. Germline assignment: CDR1 GTSNPN and CDR2 SVGIG (reference sequence). The ends were cut back, 1 base at V and 8 bases at J, with 14 bases in the middle. CDR3 protein: CAWSAGGGGEKLFF. The CDR3 DNA reads as TGTGCCTGGAGTGCCGGCGGGGGAGGGGAAAAACTGTTTTTT.

V usage is TRBV4-1 and J usage is TRBJ2-7; 7 bases are a match to TRBD1. Germline-derived CDR1 and CDR2 are MGHRA and YSYEKL. This CDR3 contains 14 residues. V gave up 4 bases and J gave up 1 base; unmatched junction bases: 4. CDR3 amino acids: CASSPWTGSYEQYF. CDR3 sequence (DNA): TGCGCCAGCAGCCCTTGGACAGGATCCTACGAGCAGTACTTC.

The chain uses TRBV27 and TRBJ2-7; weak D call: TRBD1 (6 bases). Germline CDR1 reads MNHEY; CDR2 reads SMNVEV (reference sequence). V was trimmed by 1 base and J by 2 bases, leaving 15 bases between them. The CDR3 is made up of 16 amino acids. CDR3 nucleotides: TGTGCCAGCAGTTTATGGGCAGGGGAAGGGCCCTACGAGCAGTACTTC. Its protein product is CASSLWAGEGPYEQYF.

V and J are TRBV20-1 and TRBJ2-3; unclear D gene. The CDR3 consists of 11 residues. With 2 bases removed from V and 3 bases from J, the gap between germline ends came to 3 bases. Germline lookup yields CDR1 DFQATT and CDR2 SNEGSKA (reference sequence). The CDR3 here is CSARRTDTQYF. In DNA form, the CDR3 reads TGCAGTGCTAGAAGGACAGATACGCAGTATTTT.

This chain connects TRBV10-2 to TRBJ2-3; D assignment may be TRBD1 or TRBD2 (5 bases each). This CDR3 has 14 residues. Germline values: CDR1 WSHSY, CDR2 SAAADI. Trimming shortened V by 7 bases and J by 5 bases, and 16 bases separated the two germline ends. In nucleotides, the CDR3 is TGCGCCAGCATCCCCGGGGCCTTTGGAGATACGCAGTATTTT. The encoded protein is CASIPGAFGDTQYF.

The V call is TRBV27, the J call TRBJ1-2; possibly TRBD1 for D (6 bases). Germline V gives CDR1 MNHEY, CDR2 SMNVEV (reference sequence). V lost 5 bases to trimming and J lost 2 bases, with 9 bases between them. This CDR3 is built from 13 residues. The CDR3 is CASSHRANYGYTF. Written as DNA, the CDR3 is TGTGCCAGCAGTCACAGGGCCAACTATGGCTACACCTTC.

The chain recombines TRBV7-9 with TRBJ1-3; D is ambiguous. V was clipped by 5 bases and J by 2 bases, with 19 bases between them. This CDR3 has 17 residues. Germline CDR1 reads SEHNR; CDR2 reads FQNEAQ (reference sequence). CDR3 bases: TGTGCCAGCAGCCAGAGGGCTGGGCACCTTCCTGGAAACACCATATATTTT. Its translation: CASSQRAGHLPGNTIYF.

J is TRBJ2-3 and V is TRBV5-1, with D unresolved. Trimming shortened V by 0 bases and J by 0 bases, and 8 bases separated the two germline ends. Germline V gene lookup returns CDR1 SGHRS and CDR2 YFSETQ. The CDR3 loop spans 15 amino acids. CDR3 sequence reads: CASSLESKSTDTQYF. The CDR3 DNA reads as TGCGCCAGCAGCTTGGAATCCAAGAGCACAGATACGCAGTATTTT.

The chain couples TRBV11-2 to TRBJ2-3; no definite D call. The ends were cut back, 3 bases at V and 0 bases at J, with 4 bases in the middle. Looked up from germline, CDR1 is SGHAT and CDR2 is FQNNGV. This CDR3 has 13 amino acids. CDR3 in DNA: TGTGCCAGCAGCTTGAGGAGCACAGATACGCAGTATTTT. Its translation is CASSLRSTDTQYF.

Here the CDR3 reads CAWTAGLFEQYF. CDR3 nucleotides: TGTGCCTGGACAGCGGGACTCTTCGAGCAGTACTTC. The rearrangement links TRBV30 to TRBJ2-7, with TRBD2 matching over 7 bases. Germline-derived CDR1 and CDR2 are GTSNPN and SVGIG (reference sequence). Trimming cost V 4 bases and J 6 bases; bases outside gene matches: 6. The CDR3 covers 12 residues.

V gene TRBV11-3 combines with J gene TRBJ2-2, with 7 bases lining up with TRBD2. V shed 5 bases and J 1 base; nucleotides not matched to a gene: 4. Germline CDR1 reads SGHNT; CDR2 reads YENEEA. This CDR3 spans 15 amino acids. The CDR3 sequence: CASSPQRGNTGELFF. CDR3 coding DNA: TGTGCCAGCAGCCCCCAGCGGGGGAACACCGGGGAGCTGTTTTTT.

The chain uses TRBV5-1 and TRBJ2-3; no reliable D call. The CDR3 loop spans 15 amino acids. In germline, CDR1 is SGHRS, CDR2 YFSETQ. Trimming pared 4 bases from V and 0 bases from J, leaving 12 bases between. The CDR3 DNA is TGCGCCAGCAGCCTCACCCAATTAAGCACAGATACGCAGTATTTT. Translating gives CASSLTQLSTDTQYF.

The J gene is TRBJ2-3, the V gene TRBV19, with D unresolved. The CDR3 runs 16 residues. Germline CDR1 LNHDA, CDR2 SQIVND (reference sequence). Trimming pared 4 bases from V and 1 base from J, leaving 15 bases between. The chain's CDR3 is CASSTPGRVGTDTQYF. The CDR3 DNA is TGTGCCAGTAGTACCCCCGGCCGGGTGGGCACAGATACGCAGTATTTT.

The rearrangement joins TRBV29-1 to TRBJ2-7; TRBD1 matches at 9 bases. The CDR3 consists of 15 residues. After removal of 1 base from V and 2 bases from J, the junction contained 6 bases not matched to a gene. Germline CDR1 is SQVTM and CDR2 is ANQGSEA. CDR3 amino acids: CSVEGTDRGPYEQYF. CDR3 DNA: TGCAGCGTTGAAGGGACGGACAGGGGACCCTACGAGCAGTACTTC.

The gene calls are TRBV11-2 and TRBJ2-7, with 10 bases matching TRBD1. The CDR3 length is 14 residues. The V gene end was trimmed by 5 bases and the J gene end by 2 bases; junction bases not matched to a gene: 3. Germline CDR1 and CDR2: SGHAT and FQNNGV. The CDR3 DNA reads TGTGCCAGCAGCGCCGGGACAGGGGCCTACGAGCAGTACTTC. Its protein is CASSAGTGAYEQYF.

The chain links TRBV5-1 to TRBJ2-5; D is uncertain. The CDR3 has 13 amino acids. Germline V gives CDR1 SGHRS, CDR2 YFSETQ. Trimming removed 0 bases from V and 1 base from J, with 4 bases in between. CDR3 amino acids: CASSLGIQETQYF. The DNA of the CDR3 is TGCGCCAGCAGCTTGGGGATCCAAGAGACCCAGTACTTC.

The chain combines TRBV9 with TRBJ1-3, with 9 bases matching TRBD1. J gave up 3 bases and V 0 bases, and 4 bases lay outside the gene matches. The length of the CDR3 is 16 residues. CDR1 is SGDLS, CDR2 YYNGEE, per germline. CDR3 residues: CASSVEQGAIGNTIYF. The DNA for the CDR3 is TGTGCCAGCAGCGTAGAACAGGGGGCGATTGGAAACACCATATATTTT.

The table lists this clone with a count of one. The genes are TRBV10-3 and TRBJ2-7, with no clear D. The ends were cut back, 0 bases at V and 7 bases at J, with 16 bases in the middle. Germline V gene sequence: CDR1 ENHRY, CDR2 SYGVKD. This CDR3 has 15 amino acids. The CDR3 nucleotides are TGTGCCATCAGTGAGTCCAAGGCCACCGTTTATGAGCAGTACTTC. Encoded protein: CAISESKATVYEQYF.

The rearrangement uses TRBV19 and TRBJ2-2, with D unresolved. The CDR3 covers 14 residues. The ends were cut back, 3 bases at V and 1 base at J, with 6 bases in the middle. Germline V gives CDR1 LNHDA, CDR2 SQIVND (reference sequence). This CDR3 reads CASSMFKNTGELFF. CDR3 sequence (DNA): TGTGCCAGTAGTATGTTCAAGAACACCGGGGAGCTGTTTTTT.

The chain couples TRBV11-2 to TRBJ2-2, with D possibly being TRBD1 (5 bases). V dropped 2 bases and J dropped 9 bases, with 10 bases sitting between them. Germline V gene sequence: CDR1 SGHAT, CDR2 FQNNGV. The length of the CDR3 is 13 residues. CDR3 DNA: TGTGCCAGCAGCTTAATAGTGGGGCGGGAGCTGTTTTTT. As protein: CASSLIVGRELFF.

The rearrangement links TRBV11-2 to TRBJ2-7; 7 bases agree with TRBD1. Per germline, CDR1 SGHAT and CDR2 FQNNGV. J gave up 2 bases and V 7 bases, and 8 bases lay outside the gene matches. The CDR3 extends over 14 amino acids. CDR3 in amino acids: CASTLGTDPYEQYF. The CDR3 coding sequence is TGTGCCAGCACCCTAGGGACAGACCCCTACGAGCAGTACTTC.

CDR3 in amino acids: CASSYSIGPYEQYF. In nucleotides, the CDR3 is TGTGCCAGCAGTTACTCGATAGGCCCCTACGAGCAGTACTTC. The chain has TRBV6-5 and TRBJ2-5, with no clear D. The J call may not be correct, given that the DNA end is closer to TRBJ2-7. This CDR3 contains 14 residues. Germline V gene data show CDR1 as MNHEY and CDR2 as SVGAGI.

This chain joins TRBV13 and TRBJ2-1; no definite D call. V shed 5 bases and J shed 9 bases, with 17 bases lying between them. CDR3 length: 14 amino acids. From germline, CDR1 is PRHDT and CDR2 FYEKMQ (reference sequence). The CDR3 loop reads CASSPTRLRGEQFF. The DNA of the CDR3 is TGTGCCAGCAGCCCAACACGGTTGCGAGGTGAGCAGTTCTTC.